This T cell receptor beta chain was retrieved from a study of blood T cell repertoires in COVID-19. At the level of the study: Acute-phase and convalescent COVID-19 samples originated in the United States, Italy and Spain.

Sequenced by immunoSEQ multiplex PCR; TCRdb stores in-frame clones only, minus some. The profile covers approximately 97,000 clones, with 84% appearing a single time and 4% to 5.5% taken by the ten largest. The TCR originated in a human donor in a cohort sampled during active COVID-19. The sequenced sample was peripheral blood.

The CDR3 is CASRRMEVRETQYF. The CDR3 DNA reads TGTGCCAGCAGGCGGATGGAGGTTCGAGAGACCCAGTACTTC. This chain connects TRBV6-5 to TRBJ2-5; D possibly corresponds to TRBD2 (5 bases). From germline, CDR1 is MNHEY and CDR2 SVGAGI. The CDR3 has 14 residues. Trimming shortened V by 6 bases and J by 4 bases, and 15 bases separated the two germline ends.